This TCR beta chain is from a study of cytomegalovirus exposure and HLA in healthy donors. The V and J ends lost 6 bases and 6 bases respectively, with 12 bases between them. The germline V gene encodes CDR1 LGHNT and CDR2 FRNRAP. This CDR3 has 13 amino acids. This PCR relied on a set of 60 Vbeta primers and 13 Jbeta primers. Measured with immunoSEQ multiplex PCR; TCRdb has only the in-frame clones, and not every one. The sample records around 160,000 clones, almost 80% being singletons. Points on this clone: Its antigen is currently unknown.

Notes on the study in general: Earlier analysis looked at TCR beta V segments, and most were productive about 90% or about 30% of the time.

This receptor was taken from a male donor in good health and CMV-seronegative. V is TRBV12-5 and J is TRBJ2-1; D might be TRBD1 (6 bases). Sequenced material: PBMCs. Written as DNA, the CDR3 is TGTGCTAGTGGCCTGGGACAACTCAATGAGCAGTTCTTC. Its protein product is CASGLGQLNEQFF.